Following are 27 T cell receptor beta chains from one sample sequenced in a study of T-cell reconstitution after alpha-beta-depleted transplantation in children. Unique molecular identifiers were used to barcode this TCRbeta library. TCRdb called the PCR reads again in MiXCR, with one record for every CDR3 protein. The data show 250,000 to 350,000 distinct CDR3 sequences, roughly 21% seen once. Sequencing was performed on PBMCs, mostly from graft donor cells, taken 180 days after TCRalphabeta/CD19-depleted stem cell transplant. Source of these receptors: a male patient younger than 18 who had a stem cell transplant for acute lymphoblastic leukemia, so the T cells may come from the graft donor.

The chain employs TRBV11-2 and TRBJ2-1, with TRBD2 matching 7 bases. The CDR3 length is 17 residues. V shed 5 bases, J shed 0 bases, and the junction held 10 bases outside the gene matches. Germline values: CDR1 SGHAT, CDR2 FQNNGV. The CDR3 DNA sequence: TGTGCCAGCAGCCCGAGACTAGCTGAAAGCTCCTACAATGAGCAGTTCTTC. Amino acids: CASSPRLAESSYNEQFF.

This clonotype occurred a few times. This chain links TRBV5-1 with TRBJ2-1, with D tentatively TRBD1 (6 bases). Germline values: CDR1 SGHRS, CDR2 YFSETQ. The CDR3 extends over 13 amino acids. The V gene lost 5 bases and the J gene lost 6 bases, with 12 bases spanning the gap. The CDR3 here is CASRLLGGNEQFF. In DNA form, the CDR3 reads TGCGCCAGCAGGCTCCTAGGGGGCAATGAGCAGTTCTTC.

The rearrangement joins TRBV18 to TRBJ1-3; D is perhaps TRBD1 (6 bases). CDR1 and CDR2 (germline): KGHSH, LQKENI. This CDR3 comprises 15 residues. V lost 6 bases and J 1 base, leaving 13 bases between the germline ends. As DNA, the CDR3 is TGTGCCAGCTCTAGGACAGAGCCATCTGGAAACACCATATATTTT. As protein: CASSRTEPSGNTIYF.

This clonotype was seen only a few times. The V gene is TRBV6-6, the J gene TRBJ2-7; 11 positions match TRBD1. CDR1 and CDR2 (germline): MNHNY, SVGAGI (reference sequence). This CDR3 is built from 13 residues. Losses at the gene ends were 8 bases for V and 3 bases for J; bases not matched to a gene: 3. CDR3 coding DNA: TGTGCCAGCGGGGACAGGGGGTTCTACGAGCAGTACTTC. This codes for CASGDRGFYEQYF.

The chain employs TRBV11-2 and TRBJ2-7; D is ambiguous. With 4 bases removed from V and 5 bases from J, the gap between germline ends came to 18 bases. Germline V gives CDR1 SGHAT, CDR2 FQNNGV. This CDR3 region has 15 residues. In DNA form, the CDR3 reads TGTGCCAGCAGCTCAACCCCGGCCCTTTGGGACGAGCAGTACTTC. This sequence encodes CASSSTPALWDEQYF.

This sequence joins TRBV28 and TRBJ1-6, with 9 positions matching TRBD1. CDR1 is MDHEN and CDR2 is SYDVKM in the germline V gene. Trimming took 6 bases from V and 8 from J; bases not matched to a gene: 8. CDR3 length: 15 residues. The CDR3 sequence is CASSSRTGAYSPLHF. CDR3 DNA: TGTGCCAGCAGCTCTAGGACAGGGGCGTATTCACCCCTCCACTTT.

A note on this clonotype: This may stem from a read error, because a much larger clone lies one nucleotide away. This rearrangement joins TRBV12-3 or TRBV12-4 to TRBJ2-5; weak D call: TRBD2 (5 bases). Trimming left V 7 bases short and J 5 bases short, with 26 bases between. This CDR3 has 17 residues. CDR3 loop: CASINRGKITPGETQYF. For the CDR3, the DNA is TGTGCCAGCATCAACCGAGGGAAAATAACCCCGGGGGAGACCCAGTACTTC.

This clonotype was picked up a small number of times. The rearrangement links TRBV5-1 to TRBJ2-7; the D gene is possibly TRBD2 (6 bases). The CDR3 has 13 residues. The germline CDR1 and CDR2 sequences are SGHRS and YFSETQ. V lost 2 bases, J lost 3 bases, and 9 bases lay in between. Here the CDR3 reads CASSFLGGYEQYF. The CDR3 DNA follows: TGCGCCAGCAGCTTTTTGGGGGGCTACGAGCAGTACTTC.

The chain carries TRBV4-1 and TRBJ2-1; 8 bases match TRBD2. V trimming: 3 bases; J trimming: 3 bases; junction bases outside the gene matches: 10. The CDR3 is made up of 17 amino acids. Germline V gene sequence: CDR1 MGHRA, CDR2 YSYEKL. CDR3 nucleotide sequence: TGCGCCAGCAGCCAGAACGCGGGGGGATCCGGCTACAATGAGCAGTTCTTC. Amino acids: CASSQNAGGSGYNEQFF.

The V call is TRBV7-9, the J call TRBJ2-3; D gene unclear. The V gene lost 3 bases and the J gene lost 3 bases, with 13 bases spanning the gap. The germline gives CDR1 SEHNR, CDR2 FQNEAQ (reference sequence). The CDR3 is made up of 15 amino acids. The DNA of the CDR3 is TGTGCCAGCAGCTTTGTGACTCCTGTAACAGATACGCAGTATTTT. Amino acids: CASSFVTPVTDTQYF.

The genes are TRBV25-1 and TRBJ2-7; D is undetermined. The CDR3 length is 13 residues. Germline values: CDR1 MGHDK, CDR2 SYGVNS. Trimming removed 5 bases from V and 6 bases from J, with 14 bases in between. CDR3 residues: CASSPLSFGEQYF. The CDR3 nucleotides read TGTGCCAGCAGTCCACTATCTTTCGGCGAGCAGTACTTC.

There are a few counts of this clonotype. The gene calls are TRBV5-1 and TRBJ2-1, with D possibly matching TRBD2 (6 bases). The CDR3 has 16 amino acids. Germline V gene sequence: CDR1 SGHRS, CDR2 YFSETQ. V was shortened by 2 bases and J by 3 bases, with 15 bases between the two germline ends. The CDR3 sequence: CASSFPGRSLYNEQFF. The CDR3 DNA is TGCGCCAGCAGCTTCCCAGGGAGGTCCCTCTACAATGAGCAGTTCTTC.

This chain uses TRBV29-1 with TRBJ2-5; D gene ambiguous. Per germline, CDR1 SQVTM and CDR2 ANQGSEA. The CDR3 runs to 12 residues. V was clipped by 2 bases and J by 3 bases, with 7 bases between them. This chain's CDR3 is CSVEPQEETQYF. The CDR3 nucleotides read TGCAGCGTTGAACCCCAGGAAGAGACCCAGTACTTC.

J is TRBJ1-2 and V is TRBV5-1; D gene unclear. This CDR3 is 13 amino acids long. V lost 3 bases and J lost 4, with 10 bases in between. CDR1 and CDR2 from the germline V gene are SGHRS and YFSETQ. The CDR3 nucleotides read TGCGCCAGCAGCTCCGGACTCCTCTATGGCTACACCTTC. Translation: CASSSGLLYGYTF.

This chain links TRBV13 with TRBJ2-1; D unclear. From germline, CDR1 is PRHDT and CDR2 FYEKMQ (reference sequence). Trimming took 5 bases from V and 10 from J, leaving 24 bases between them. The CDR3 loop spans 16 amino acids. The CDR3 sequence is CASSPSFATVGGEQFF. The CDR3 nucleotides are TGTGCCAGCAGCCCCTCCTTCGCGACGGTTGGTGGCGAGCAGTTCTTC.

V usage is TRBV27 and J usage is TRBJ2-1; 8 bases map to TRBD2. V shed 6 bases, J shed 13 bases, and the junction held 14 bases outside the gene matches. CDR3 length equals 14 residues. Germline values: CDR1 MNHEY, CDR2 SMNVEV (reference sequence). CDR3 in DNA: TGTGCCAGCAGCCCCCTGCGGGGGGTGGTGAATCAGTTCTTC. The encoded protein is CASSPLRGVVNQFF.

This clonotype was counted between two and nine times. The chain recombines TRBV29-1 with TRBJ2-1; D tentatively fits TRBD1 or TRBD2 (7 bases each). The CDR3 is made up of 11 amino acids. Trimming cost V 7 bases and J 12 bases, with 16 bases left between them. From germline, CDR1 is SQVTM and CDR2 ANQGSEA. The CDR3 loop reads CSGEGALGQFF. The CDR3 DNA reads TGCAGCGGGGAGGGGGCCCTAGGGCAGTTCTTC.

This clonotype was found a few times. This rearrangement joins TRBV7-3 to TRBJ2-2, with D possibly matching TRBD2 (6 bases). This CDR3 contains 18 residues. Trimming left V 5 bases short and J 2 bases short, with 21 bases between. The germline gives CDR1 SGHTA, CDR2 FQGTGA. In nucleotides, the CDR3 is TGTGCCAGCAGCGCCCTAGGGAGGTCTAGCAGTAACACCGGGGAGCTGTTTTTT. This codes for CASSALGRSSSNTGELFF.

This clonotype turned up a few times. The V call is TRBV7-3, the J call TRBJ2-1; 8 bases align to TRBD2. Germline loops: CDR1 SGHTA, CDR2 FQGTGA. This CDR3 spans 19 amino acids. V lost 3 bases to trimming and J lost 1 base; unmatched junction nucleotides: 14. CDR3 DNA sequence: TGTGCCAGCAGCTTCCTAGGAAGCGGGAGAGACCCTTCCTACAATGAGCAGTTCTTC. Its translation is CASSFLGSGRDPSYNEQFF.

The chain has TRBV24-1 and TRBJ2-3; TRBD1 aligns across 8 bases. CDR1 and CDR2 from the germline V gene are KGHDR and SFDVKD. The CDR3 is 16 residues long. V trimming: 3 bases; J trimming: 4 bases; junction bases outside the gene matches: 8. The chain's CDR3 is CATSDPGQGLADTQYF. The CDR3 DNA follows: TGTGCCACCAGTGATCCCGGACAGGGTCTCGCAGATACGCAGTATTTT.

This clonotype has more than one count but fewer than ten. Here the CDR3 reads CASSPAVRQGPEEQYF. Written as DNA, the CDR3 is TGTGCCAGCTCACCGGCTGTGAGACAGGGTCCAGAGGAGCAGTACTTC. The V and J genes are TRBV18 and TRBJ2-7, with 7 nucleotides matching TRBD1. This CDR3 region has 16 residues. The J segment lost 7 bases and the V segment lost 3 bases, leaving 15 bases of the junction unmatched. Germline V gene data show CDR1 as KGHSH and CDR2 as LQKENI.

The chain has TRBV4-1 and TRBJ2-7; TRBD2 aligns across 10 bases. The CDR3 runs 18 residues. The V gene end was trimmed by 0 bases and the J gene end by 2 bases; junction bases not matched to a gene: 10. Germline V gene lookup returns CDR1 MGHRA and CDR2 YSYEKL. CDR3 DNA sequence: TGCGCCAGCAGCCAAGAGCCTAGCGGGAGTGCCCCTCCCTACGAGCAGTACTTC. It codes for CASSQEPSGSAPPYEQYF.

This clonotype has more than one count but fewer than ten. The chain has TRBV10-3 and TRBJ1-1, with D uncertain. The CDR3 is 17 amino acids. Between the trimmed V and J ends, which lost 4 bases and 8 bases, there was a span of 26 bases. Germline loops: CDR1 ENHRY, CDR2 SYGVKD. CDR3 DNA: TGTGCCATCAGTGGTGATCCCCCCGGGCGGTCCTCGAGGGAAGCTTTCTTT. This codes for CAISGDPPGRSSREAFF.

In its sample, this clonotype was seen a few times. The chain is built from TRBV11-2 and TRBJ2-2, with 12 nucleotides matching TRBD2. There are 19 residues in the CDR3. Looked up from germline, CDR1 is SGHAT and CDR2 is FQNNGV. The junction had 9 bases not matched to a gene; V was cut back by 3 bases and J by 1 base. In DNA, the CDR3 is TGTGCCAGCAGCTTTATTTGGCTAGCGGGAGGGCGGAACACCGGGGAGCTGTTTTTT. Translated, it gives CASSFIWLAGGRNTGELFF.

This rearrangement joins TRBV7-9 to TRBJ2-5; a possible D gene is TRBD2 (5 bases). Germline V CDR1 and CDR2: SEHNR, FQNEAQ (reference sequence). The V and J ends lost 1 base and 5 bases respectively, with 14 bases between them. CDR3 size: 15 residues. The CDR3 spells CASSLGGGGLETQYF. In DNA form, the CDR3 reads TGTGCCAGCAGCTTAGGGGGTGGAGGATTGGAGACCCAGTACTTC.

This clonotype was counted only a few times. The gene calls are TRBV9 and TRBJ2-6, with D perhaps TRBD1 or TRBD2 (6 bases each). The V end lost 0 bases, the J end lost 1 base, and 14 bases lay between the germline ends. The CDR3 covers 18 residues. Germline-derived CDR1 and CDR2 are SGDLS and YYNGEE. CDR3 sequence reads: CASSVAGGQGSGANVLTF. DNA of the CDR3: TGTGCCAGCAGCGTAGCCGGGGGCCAGGGGTCTGGGGCCAACGTCCTGACTTTC.

In this sample, this clonotype turned up a few times. The chain has TRBV7-8 and TRBJ2-2; D is undetermined. V was clipped by 4 bases and J by 2 bases, with 14 bases between them. CDR3 length: 16 residues. CDR1 is SGHVS, CDR2 FQNEAQ, per germline. CDR3 in amino acids: CASSSAPTFNTGELFF. In DNA form, the CDR3 reads TGTGCCAGCAGCTCCGCCCCGACTTTTAACACCGGGGAGCTGTTTTTT. The full variable domain, its missing parts supplied by reference TRBV7-8 and TRBJ2-2, is GAGVSQSPRYKVAKRGQDVALRCDPISGHVSLFWYQQALGQGPEFLTYFQNEAQLDKSGLPSDRFFAERPEGSVSTLKIQRTQQEDSAVYLCASSSAPTFNTGELFFGEGSRLTVL.